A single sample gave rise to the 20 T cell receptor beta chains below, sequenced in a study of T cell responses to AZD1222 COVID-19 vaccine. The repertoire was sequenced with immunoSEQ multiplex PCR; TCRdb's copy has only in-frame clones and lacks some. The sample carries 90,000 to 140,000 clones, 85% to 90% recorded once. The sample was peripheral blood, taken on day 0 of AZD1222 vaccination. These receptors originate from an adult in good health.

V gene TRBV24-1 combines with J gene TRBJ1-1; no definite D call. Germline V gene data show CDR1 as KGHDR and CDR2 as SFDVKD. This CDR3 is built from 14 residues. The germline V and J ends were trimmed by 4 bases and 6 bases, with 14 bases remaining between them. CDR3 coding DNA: TGTGCCACCAGTGAGCCACCTGGCGGCTCTGAAGCTTTCTTT. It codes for CATSEPPGGSEAFF.

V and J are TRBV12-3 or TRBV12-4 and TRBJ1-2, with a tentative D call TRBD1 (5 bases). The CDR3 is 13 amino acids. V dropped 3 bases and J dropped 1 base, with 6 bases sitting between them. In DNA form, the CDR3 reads TGTGCCAGCAGTTTCGACAGTAACTATGGCTACACCTTC. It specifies CASSFDSNYGYTF.

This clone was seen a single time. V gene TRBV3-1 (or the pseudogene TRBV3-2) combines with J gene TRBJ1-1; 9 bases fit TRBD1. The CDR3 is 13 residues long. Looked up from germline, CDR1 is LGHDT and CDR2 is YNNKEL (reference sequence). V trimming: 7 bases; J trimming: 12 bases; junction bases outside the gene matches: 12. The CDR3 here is CASTYWTGDKTFF. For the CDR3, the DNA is TGTGCCAGCACCTATTGGACAGGGGATAAAACTTTCTTT.

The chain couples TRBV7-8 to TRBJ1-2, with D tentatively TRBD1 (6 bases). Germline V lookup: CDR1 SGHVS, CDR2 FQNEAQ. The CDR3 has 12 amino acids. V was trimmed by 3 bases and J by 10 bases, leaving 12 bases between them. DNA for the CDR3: TGTGCCAGCAGCTTGGATAGGGGGGACTACACCTTC. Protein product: CASSLDRGDYTF.

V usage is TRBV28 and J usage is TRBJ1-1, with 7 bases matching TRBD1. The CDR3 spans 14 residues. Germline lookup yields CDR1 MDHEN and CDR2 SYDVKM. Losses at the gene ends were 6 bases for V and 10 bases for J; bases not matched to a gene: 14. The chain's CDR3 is CASRPGQPHPGAFF. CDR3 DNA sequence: TGTGCCAGCAGGCCGGGACAGCCTCACCCAGGAGCTTTCTTT.

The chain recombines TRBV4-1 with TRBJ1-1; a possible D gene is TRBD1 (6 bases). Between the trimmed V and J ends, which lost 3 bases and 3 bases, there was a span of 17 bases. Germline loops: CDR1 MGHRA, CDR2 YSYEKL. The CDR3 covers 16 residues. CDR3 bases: TGCGCCAGCAGCCACGGACAGATAAGGCGACACACTGAAGCTTTCTTT. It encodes CASSHGQIRRHTEAFF.

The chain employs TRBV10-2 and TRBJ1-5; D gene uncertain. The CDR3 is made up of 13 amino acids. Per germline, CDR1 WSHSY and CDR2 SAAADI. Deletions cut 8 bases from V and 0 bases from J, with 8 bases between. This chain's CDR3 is CASSRNSNQPQHF. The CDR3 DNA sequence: TGCGCCAGCTCTCGTAATAGCAATCAGCCCCAGCATTTT.

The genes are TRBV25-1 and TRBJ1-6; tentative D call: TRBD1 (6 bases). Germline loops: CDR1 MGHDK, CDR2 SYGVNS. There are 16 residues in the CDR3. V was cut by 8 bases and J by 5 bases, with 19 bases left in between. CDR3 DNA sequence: TGTGCCAGCCGGGGGCTGACAGAAAGACATAATTCACCCCTCCACTTT. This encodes CASRGLTERHNSPLHF.

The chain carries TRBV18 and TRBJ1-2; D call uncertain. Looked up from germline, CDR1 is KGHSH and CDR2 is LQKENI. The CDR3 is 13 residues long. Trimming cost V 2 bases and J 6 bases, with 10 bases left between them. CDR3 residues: CASSPTAGDGYTF. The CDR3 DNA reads TGTGCCAGCTCACCAACTGCAGGCGATGGCTACACCTTC. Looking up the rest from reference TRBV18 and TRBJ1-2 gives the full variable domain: NAGVMQNPRHLVRRRGQEARLRCSPMKGHSHVYWYRQLPEEGLKFMVYLQKENIIDESGMPKERFSAEFPKEGPSILRIQQVVRGDSAAYFCASSPTAGDGYTFGSGTRLTVV.

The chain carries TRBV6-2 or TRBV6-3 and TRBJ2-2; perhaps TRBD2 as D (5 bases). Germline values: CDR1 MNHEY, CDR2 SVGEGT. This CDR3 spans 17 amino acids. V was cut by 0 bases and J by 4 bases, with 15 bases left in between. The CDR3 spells CASSYSTGKERTGELFF. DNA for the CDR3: TGTGCCAGCAGTTACTCCACGGGGAAGGAGCGCACCGGGGAGCTGTTTTTT.

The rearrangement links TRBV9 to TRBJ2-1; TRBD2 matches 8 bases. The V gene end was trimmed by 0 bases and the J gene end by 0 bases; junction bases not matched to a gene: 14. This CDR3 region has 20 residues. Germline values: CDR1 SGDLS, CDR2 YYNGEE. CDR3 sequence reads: CASSVDASGRAASSYNEQFF. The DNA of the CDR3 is TGTGCCAGCAGCGTAGACGCTAGCGGGCGGGCGGCGAGCTCCTACAATGAGCAGTTCTTC.

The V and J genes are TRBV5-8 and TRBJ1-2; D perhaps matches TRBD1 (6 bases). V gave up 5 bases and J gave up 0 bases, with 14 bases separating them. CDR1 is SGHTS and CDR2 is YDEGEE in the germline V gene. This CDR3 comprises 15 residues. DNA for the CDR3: TGTGCCAGCAGACAGGGCTTCCTACCTAACTATGGCTACACCTTC. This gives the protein CASRQGFLPNYGYTF.

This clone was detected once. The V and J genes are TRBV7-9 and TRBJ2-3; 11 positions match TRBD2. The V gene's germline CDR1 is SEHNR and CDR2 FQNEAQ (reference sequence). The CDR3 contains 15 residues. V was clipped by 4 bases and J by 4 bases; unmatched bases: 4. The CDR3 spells CASSYLAGGADTQYF. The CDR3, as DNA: TGTGCCAGCAGCTACTTAGCGGGAGGGGCAGATACGCAGTATTTT.

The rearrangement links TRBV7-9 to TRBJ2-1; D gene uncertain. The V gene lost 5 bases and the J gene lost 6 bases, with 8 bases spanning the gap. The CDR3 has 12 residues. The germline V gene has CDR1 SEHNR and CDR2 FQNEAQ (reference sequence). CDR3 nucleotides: TGTGCCAGCAGCATCGACACCAATGAGCAGTTCTTC. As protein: CASSIDTNEQFF.

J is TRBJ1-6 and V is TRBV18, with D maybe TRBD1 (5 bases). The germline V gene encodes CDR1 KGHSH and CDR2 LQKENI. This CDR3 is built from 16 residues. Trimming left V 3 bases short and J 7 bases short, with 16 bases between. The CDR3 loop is CASSPRSTGLNSPLHF. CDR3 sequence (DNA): TGTGCCAGCTCACCGCGGTCCACAGGCCTAAATTCACCCCTCCACTTT.

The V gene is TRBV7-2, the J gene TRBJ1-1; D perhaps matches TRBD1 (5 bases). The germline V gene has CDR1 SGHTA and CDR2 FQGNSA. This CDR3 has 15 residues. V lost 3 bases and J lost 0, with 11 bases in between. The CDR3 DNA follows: TGTGCCAGCAGCTTGGCAGGGTTTTTGAACACTGAAGCTTTCTTT. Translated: CASSLAGFLNTEAFF.

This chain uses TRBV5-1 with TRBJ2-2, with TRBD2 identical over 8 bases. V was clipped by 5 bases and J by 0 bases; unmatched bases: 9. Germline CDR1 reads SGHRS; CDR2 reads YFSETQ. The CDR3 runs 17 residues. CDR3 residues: CASSRIAGTTNTGELFF. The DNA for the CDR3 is TGCGCCAGCAGTAGGATAGCGGGAACTACGAACACCGGGGAGCTGTTTTTT.

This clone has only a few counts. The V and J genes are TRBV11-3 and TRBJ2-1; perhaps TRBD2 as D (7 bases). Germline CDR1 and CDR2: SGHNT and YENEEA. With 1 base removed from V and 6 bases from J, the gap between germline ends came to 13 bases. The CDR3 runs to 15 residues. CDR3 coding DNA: TGTGCCAGCAGCTTAGCGGGGGGCCTTGGCAATGAGCAGTTCTTC. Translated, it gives CASSLAGGLGNEQFF.

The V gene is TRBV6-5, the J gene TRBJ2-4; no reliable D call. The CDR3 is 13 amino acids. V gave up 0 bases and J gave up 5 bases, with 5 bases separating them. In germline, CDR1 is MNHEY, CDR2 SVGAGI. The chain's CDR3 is CASSYSAQNIQYF. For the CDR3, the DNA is TGTGCCAGCAGTTACTCTGCCCAAAACATTCAGTACTTC.

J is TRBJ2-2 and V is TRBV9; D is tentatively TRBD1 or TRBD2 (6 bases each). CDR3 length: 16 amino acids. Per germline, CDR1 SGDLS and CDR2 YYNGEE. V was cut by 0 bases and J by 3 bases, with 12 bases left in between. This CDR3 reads CASSVDGGAHTGELFF. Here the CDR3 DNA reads TGTGCCAGCAGCGTAGACGGGGGCGCGCACACCGGGGAGCTGTTTTTT.